This T cell receptor beta chain was observed in a study of shared clonotypes between healthy human individuals (dated by TCRdb to the early 2020s). With regard to the full study: The cohort comprised two women and a few men aged 18 to 49 years. Each donor's leukapheresis produced roughly between about 0.9 and 9.5 billion PBMCs. Per donor, three plates each were used for CD4 naive and CD4 memory, two for CD8 naive, and one for CD8 memory. The study deeply sequenced blood TCR repertoires of five healthy adults to estimate repertoire size and the extent of clonotype sharing between individuals. Different laboratories and diverse techniques were used to prepare libraries and sequence TCR repertoires, to increase sequencing depth and limit assay-specific biases. Overall study outcomes, separate from this receptor: Compared with non-shared clonotypes, the clonotypes found in all four sorted-subset donors had higher generation probabilities. Larger estimated clonotype richness was generally found for naive subsets than for memory subsets. Only blood was sampled, and tissue TCR repertoires likely differ from those in blood. When several donors were compared, the shared fraction of clonotypes was roughly 4.8% for naive CD4, around 4% for naive CD8, 2% to 2.5% for memory CD4, and roughly 0.4% for memory CD8. The genetic and exposure-history diversity represented was limited by the small number of donors. Pairwise subsampling indicated that sequencing depth was expected to affect the degree of clonotype sharing among donors. Incomplete sequencing was indicated by rarefaction of sorted-subset datasets, despite the large sequencing depth.

Turning to this clone: Its binding antigen is unknown. The record has no base qualities; no much larger clone is one base away.

V is clipped by 0 bases and J by 3 bases, and the sequence between their germline boundaries is 17 bases long. CDR1 and CDR2 (SQVTM, ANQGSEA) derive from the germline V gene. Spanning cysteine to phenylalanine, the CDR3 consists of 16 amino acids. Of all the DNA, just the CDR3 is kept, 48 bases in frame from base 1. CD8 naive samples consisted of CD45RO-negative cells that were positively selected for CCR7, yielding a CD45RA+CCR7+ population without TemRA cells. Donors were healthy HIV-negative adults with no recently reported acute infections or vaccinations. Every donor was a Caucasian adult residing in Nashville, Tennessee, USA. Blood was obtained by leukapheresis, after which PBMCs were separated by Ficoll-Histopaque density gradient centrifugation and cryopreserved in liquid nitrogen vapor phase. Analytical flow cytometry was used to check the purity and quantity of every magnetically sorted T cell population. From each sorted fraction, genomic DNA was isolated and quantified by UV absorbance on a Nanodrop 2000c.

Using the deep immunoSEQ assay, TCR CDR3 regions were amplified from genomic DNA by multiplex PCR. Extracted genomic DNA from each cell subset was spread evenly across all wells of several immunoSEQ 96-well plates, with each plate serving as a replicate. For sorted subsets, each replicate PCR was loaded with roughly 190 ng genomic DNA, equivalent to some 27,000 T cell genomes. The purified libraries were quantified using a Qubit 3.0 fluorometer, sized with a Bioanalyzer 2100, and then quantified again using the KAPA Library Quantification kit. Every immunoSEQ 96-well plate was sequenced on a separate single-read 150-cycle Illumina NextSeq 550 flow cell. The authors' pipeline ran thus. The immunoSEQ output contained only junctional sequences without quality scores, so filtering could not match that applied to full-length reads. To assign V/J genes and CDR3, sequences were annotated using PyIR, a Python wrapper for IgBLAST v1.9, with IMGT germline references. Reads were removed for weak V/J assignments (E-value above 1e-6), missing CDR3, stop codons, out-of-frame junctions, or ambiguous translated residues. V3J clonotypes were defined as sequences sharing an identical inferred V gene, J gene, and CDR3 amino acid sequence. Percentage overlap between repertoires was computed as shared unique clonotypes divided by the size of the smaller repertoire. Richness of each repertoire was evaluated using RTK rarefaction, the Chao1 estimator, and Recon v2.1 estimates of unobserved clonotypes. Generation probabilities for all TCRbeta clonotypes obtained by the gDNA method from several donors were computed using OLGA. In TCRdb, the immuneACCESS table is reduced to in-frame sequences with V and J assigned. These tables do not hold every clone; where another copy was compared, an unresolved V gene accounts for under half, and the others remain unexplained. Clone size and the V and J calls come from that table; the DNA yielded D and trimming. The sample profile shows nearly 2 million clones; roughly 94% of them were found once. The ten largest clonotypes hold 1% to 1.5% of the sample.

The sequence joins TRBV29-1 to TRBJ1-2, with a tentative D gene TRBD1 over 5 matching bases. Material for sequencing was naive CD8+ T cells sorted from blood. The cell subset or site label on this specimen signifies: CD45RA+CCR7+. The sequence was collected from a man younger than 35 in good health. The nucleotide sequence reads TGCAGCGTTGAAGACCCCCTGGACACCGATCACTATGGCTACACCTTC. This gives the protein CSVEDPLDTDHYGYTF.